Below are 30 T cell receptor beta chains sequenced from a single sample in a study of regulatory T cells in long-lasting Graves disease. CDR3-region Arm-PCR and iRepertoire HTBI primers produced the TCR beta libraries. TCRdb called the multiplex PCR reads again in MiXCR, with one record for every CDR3 protein. The sample records hundreds of thousands of distinct CDR3 sequences, around 15% being singletons. Time point in this sample: newly diagnosed GD, antithyroid drugs for less than 3 months. The authors made the TCR library using RNA they extracted from PBMCs. These data also featured in a second study, about T cells in Graves' hyperthyroidism and ophthalmopathy.

The sample here was peripheral blood mononuclear cells (PBMCs), taken at new diagnosis, from a patient treated with antithyroid drugs. The receptors come from a woman in her forties or fifties with Graves disease.

This clonotype was seen many times. The chain recombines TRBV2 with TRBJ2-7; TRBD1 might be the D (5 bases). Germline CDR1 and CDR2: SNHLY and FYNNEI. The CDR3 spans 14 residues. V was trimmed by 7 bases and J by 3 bases, leaving 16 bases between them. In DNA form, the CDR3 reads TGTGCCAGCAAGCTACAGGTGACCCTCTACGAGCAGTACTTC. Translating gives CASKLQVTLYEQYF.

This clonotype has just a few counts. This chain joins TRBV5-1 and TRBJ1-2; perhaps TRBD1 as D (5 bases). Germline V gives CDR1 SGHRS, CDR2 YFSETQ. The V end was cut by 4 bases, the J end by 4 bases, with 17 bases between. The CDR3 contains 15 residues. The CDR3 DNA reads TGCGCCAGCAGCCCATCGGGGGAAATCAGCTATGGCTACACCTTC. Translation: CASSPSGEISYGYTF.

This clonotype appeared a few times. The chain carries TRBV7-3 and TRBJ2-2; D is possibly TRBD1 (5 bases). Germline CDR1 is SGHTA and CDR2 is FQGTGA. This CDR3 spans 14 amino acids. Trimming took 5 bases from V and 7 from J, leaving 14 bases between them. The CDR3 sequence is CASSPNQGGGELFF. The CDR3 DNA follows: TGTGCCAGCAGCCCAAACCAGGGCGGCGGGGAGCTGTTTTTT. The whole variable domain, filled in from reference TRBV7-3 and TRBJ2-2, reads GAGVSQTPSNKVTEKGKYVELRCDPISGHTALYWYRQSLGQGPEFLIYFQGTGAADDSGLPNDRFFAVRPEGSVSTLKIQRTERGDSAVYLCASSPNQGGGELFFGEGSRLTVL.

On this clonotype: An end of the junction does not agree with germline; a read error may underlie this. V and J are TRBV5-1 and TRBJ2-2; 8 bases agree with TRBD2. Germline CDR1 is SGHRS and CDR2 is YFSETQ. The CDR3 has 16 residues. CDR3 DNA: TGTGCCAGCGGGCGGGCCGGGGGGGCCCCCACCGGGGAGCTGTTTTTT. Translating gives CASGRAGGAPTGELFF. The whole variable domain, remainder taken from reference TRBV5-1 and TRBJ2-2, is KAGVTQTPRYLIKTRGQQVTLSCSPISGHRSVSWYQQTPGQGLQFLFEYFSETQRNKGNFPGRFSGRQFSNSRSEMNVSTLELGDSALYLCASGRAGGAPTGELFFGEGSRLTVL.

This clonotype has at least ten counts. This chain links TRBV15 with TRBJ1-2; D is unclear. The ends were cut back, 1 base at V and 4 bases at J, with 7 bases in the middle. Germline V lookup: CDR1 LNHNV, CDR2 YYDKDF (reference sequence). This CDR3 spans 13 amino acids. The CDR3 DNA sequence: TGTGCCACCAGCAGAGTTCAAGCCTATGGCTACACCTTC. Residues: CATSRVQAYGYTF.

The sample holds one count of this clonotype. The chain carries TRBV27 and TRBJ1-2; 8 bases match TRBD1. The germline CDR1 and CDR2 sequences are MNHEY and SMNVEV (reference sequence). Losses at the gene ends were 5 bases for V and 4 bases for J; bases not matched to a gene: 9. The CDR3 is 15 amino acids. The CDR3 reads CASSPRQGLTYGYTF. The DNA of the CDR3 is TGTGCCAGCAGTCCCAGACAGGGGCTTACCTATGGCTACACCTTC.

Many counts were recorded for this clonotype. This chain connects TRBV7-8 to TRBJ1-2, with a possible D match to TRBD1 (5 bases). CDR1 SGHVS and CDR2 FQNEAQ come from the germline V gene. Trimming removed 1 base at V and 7 bases at J, with 16 bases between. The CDR3 is made up of 15 amino acids. CDR3 coding DNA: TGTGCCAGCAGCTTAGAGGGGTCGGTGGACGGTGGCTACACCTTC. Its protein is CASSLEGSVDGGYTF.

This clonotype has just a few counts. The V gene is TRBV20-1, the J gene TRBJ2-3; 7 bases agree with TRBD2. V shed 6 bases, J shed 2 bases, and the junction held 2 bases outside the gene matches. This CDR3 has 12 amino acids. The germline V gene encodes CDR1 DFQATT and CDR2 SNEGSKA (reference sequence). CDR3 region: CSAGDYTDTQYF. The CDR3 DNA is TGCAGTGCGGGGGACTACACAGATACGCAGTATTTT.

About this clonotype: Germline is not matched at one junction end, which may reflect a read error. V is TRBV7-2 and J is TRBJ2-1; 7 nucleotides match TRBD2. Germline lookup yields CDR1 SGHTA and CDR2 FQGNSA. The CDR3 contains 13 residues. CDR3 sequence: CASSPTGAGPLLF. The CDR3 region has the DNA TGTGCCAGCAGCCCCACCGGAGCGGGACCCCTCTTATTC.

This clonotype showed up just a few times. The rearrangement links TRBV3-1 to TRBJ2-2; D assignment may be TRBD1 or TRBD2 (5 bases each). Germline V lookup: CDR1 LGHDT, CDR2 YNNKEL (reference sequence). The CDR3 loop spans 16 amino acids. V dropped 3 bases and J dropped 2 bases, with 13 bases sitting between them. This CDR3 is CASSHEGRINTGELFF. The CDR3 coding sequence is TGTGCCAGCAGCCATGAGGGGCGGATCAACACCGGGGAGCTGTTTTTT.

This clonotype has just a few counts. The chain couples TRBV19 to TRBJ2-7; 7 nucleotides line up with TRBD1. J gave up 0 bases and V 3 bases, and 8 bases lay outside the gene matches. The germline CDR1 and CDR2 sequences are LNHDA and SQIVND (reference sequence). There are 16 residues in the CDR3. CDR3 sequence: CASSITMTGSSYEQYF. In DNA, the CDR3 is TGTGCCAGTAGTATCACCATGACAGGGAGCTCCTACGAGCAGTACTTC.

In regard to this clonotype: Only one base separates this from a far larger clonotype, so it likely reflects a read error. The rearrangement uses TRBV7-2 and TRBJ2-1; tentatively, D is TRBD1 (5 bases). Germline CDR1 reads SGHTA; CDR2 reads FQGNSA. The CDR3 sequence is 14 residues long. The CDR3 region is CASSQGVAINEQFF. The CDR3 DNA follows: TGCGCCAGCAGCCAGGGCGTCGCGATCAATGAGCAGTTCTTC.

This clonotype came up many times. The chain combines TRBV28 with TRBJ1-3; the D is unclear. This CDR3 is 17 amino acids long. CDR1 and CDR2 (germline): MDHEN, SYDVKM. V dropped 3 bases and J dropped 1 base, with 16 bases sitting between them. Here the CDR3 DNA reads TGTGCCAGCAGTTTCTATATCGGGGAGGTATCTGGAAACACCATATATTTT. Its translation is CASSFYIGEVSGNTIYF.

The CDR3 loop is CASSFPETGTQDEQFF. Here the CDR3 DNA reads TGTGCCAGCAGCTTTCCAGAGACAGGGACGCAGGATGAGCAGTTCTTC. V usage is TRBV11-2 and J usage is TRBJ2-1, with 7 positions matching TRBD1. This CDR3 spans 16 amino acids. V was pared by 3 bases and J by 8 bases, with 13 bases of the junction left unmatched. The germline CDR1 and CDR2 sequences are SGHAT and FQNNGV.

The V and J genes are TRBV20-1 and TRBJ1-5, with D perhaps matching TRBD1 (6 bases). The CDR3 spans 15 residues. Trimming stripped 3 bases from V and 0 bases from J, with 12 bases between. Germline V gene lookup returns CDR1 DFQATT and CDR2 SNEGSKA (reference sequence). The CDR3 nucleotides are TGCAGTGCTAGCCGGACAGACGGTAGCAATCAGCCCCAGCATTTT. It translates to CSASRTDGSNQPQHF.

This clonotype has a count of ten or more. The CDR3 sequence: CASSQEGGTGVVLHF. CDR3 nucleotides: TGTGCCAGCAGCCAAGAAGGGGGGACTGGCGTGGTCCTCCACTTT. V is TRBV3-1 and J is TRBJ1-6; D is possibly TRBD1 (6 bases). CDR1 is LGHDT, CDR2 YNNKEL, per germline (reference sequence). V lost 0 bases, J lost 15 bases, and 18 bases lay in between. This CDR3 is built from 15 residues.

This clonotype was seen only once. V is TRBV11-2 and J is TRBJ2-2, with 10 bases matching TRBD2. Per the germline V gene, CDR1 is SGHAT and CDR2 is FQNNGV. V dropped 4 bases and J dropped 3; count of bases not matched to a gene: 5. The length of the CDR3 is 16 residues. CDR3 bases: TGTGCCAGCAGCTATCAACTAGCGGGGTACACCGGGGAGCTGTTTTTT. Amino acid sequence: CASSYQLAGYTGELFF. Combining the CDR3 with reference TRBV11-2 and TRBJ2-2 gives the whole variable domain EAGVAQSPRYKIIEKRQSVAFWCNPISGHATLYWYQQILGQGPKLLIQFQNNGVVDDSQLPKDRFSAERLKGVDSTLKIQPAKLEDSAVYLCASSYQLAGYTGELFFGEGSRLTVL.

This clonotype was seen only a few times. J is TRBJ2-3 and V is TRBV12-3 or TRBV12-4; D might be TRBD2 (6 bases). V was cut by 6 bases and J by 6 bases, with 13 bases left in between. The CDR3 runs 13 residues. The CDR3 DNA is TGTGCCAGCAGCCTTACTAGCCGGGATACGCAGTATTTT. Translating it yields CASSLTSRDTQYF.

A note on this clonotype: Possible read error: a much larger clone is one base away. The chain carries TRBV6-2 or TRBV6-3 and TRBJ1-1, with TRBD1 as a possible D gene (5 bases). The length of the CDR3 is 12 residues. Trimming left V 7 bases short and J 6 bases short, with 12 bases between. CDR1 and CDR2 from the germline V gene are MNHEY and SVGEGT. Written as DNA, the CDR3 is TGTGCCAGCACGGACACTTACGCTGAAGCTTTCTTT. This codes for CASTDTYAEAFF.

This clonotype was recorded many times. V gene TRBV6-1 combines with J gene TRBJ2-5; 7 nucleotides align to TRBD2. CDR1 is MNHNS, CDR2 SASEGT, per germline. This CDR3 is built from 14 residues. Unmatched junction bases numbered 8, after V lost 8 bases and J lost 2 bases. In nucleotides, the CDR3 is TGTGCCAGCGGAAAAGAGGGAGGGCAAGAGACCCAGTACTTC. Its protein product is CASGKEGGQETQYF.

This rearrangement joins TRBV29-1 to TRBJ1-2; 11 positions agree with TRBD1. This CDR3 has 13 residues. The V and J ends lost 7 bases and 2 bases, in that order; junction bases with no gene match: 3. The V gene's germline CDR1 is SQVTM and CDR2 ANQGSEA. The CDR3 loop is CSGGDRGNYGYTF. CDR3 nucleotides: TGCAGCGGCGGGGACAGGGGGAACTATGGCTACACCTTC.

A few counts support this clonotype. This rearrangement joins TRBV5-4 to TRBJ1-2, with D unresolved. With 0 bases removed from V and 6 bases from J, the gap between germline ends came to 6 bases. CDR1 and CDR2 (germline): SGHNT, YYREEE (reference sequence). The CDR3 consists of 12 residues. This chain's CDR3 is CASSLGPDGYTF. The CDR3 DNA reads TGTGCCAGCAGCTTGGGACCGGATGGCTACACCTTC.

The CDR3 loop is CASAEEAYNEQFF. CDR3 sequence (DNA): TGTGCCAGCGCCGAGGAGGCCTACAATGAGCAGTTCTTC. The rearrangement joins TRBV7-8 to TRBJ2-1, with a tentative D call TRBD2 (5 bases). V was clipped by 8 bases and J by 2 bases, with 10 bases between them. The CDR3 contains 13 residues. The V gene's germline CDR1 is SGHVS and CDR2 FQNEAQ.

At least ten counts were recorded for this clonotype. The rearrangement uses TRBV12-5 and TRBJ1-4; D gene uncertain. Germline CDR1 is LGHNT and CDR2 is FRNRAP. This CDR3 has 14 amino acids. V was clipped by 6 bases and J by 0 bases, with 8 bases between them. In DNA, the CDR3 is TGTGCTAGTGGCGGAGACGCAACTAATGAAAAACTGTTTTTT. It is translated as CASGGDATNEKLFF.

The gene calls are TRBV6-1 and TRBJ2-7; no definite D call. CDR3 size: 16 residues. Looked up from germline, CDR1 is MNHNS and CDR2 is SASEGT. Trimming shortened V by 6 bases and J by 0 bases, and 18 bases separated the two germline ends. CDR3 protein: CASRTTGLSSSYEQYF. The CDR3 DNA reads as TGTGCCAGCAGAACTACGGGCTTGAGTAGCTCCTACGAGCAGTACTTC.

This clonotype has ten or more counts. The chain recombines TRBV11-3 with TRBJ2-7, with a tentative D call TRBD2 (6 bases). The germline V and J ends were trimmed by 0 bases and 5 bases, with 17 bases remaining between them. In germline, CDR1 is SGHNT, CDR2 YENEEA. This CDR3 region has 16 residues. The CDR3 spells CASSLDVGRSGDEQYF. CDR3 nucleotide sequence: TGTGCCAGCAGCTTAGATGTGGGGAGGTCGGGGGACGAGCAGTACTTC.

This clonotype appeared many times. This chain uses TRBV27 with TRBJ1-2; D is perhaps TRBD1 (6 bases). The CDR3 contains 14 residues. Trimming removed 5 bases from V and 1 base from J, with 11 bases in between. Looked up from germline, CDR1 is MNHEY and CDR2 is SMNVEV (reference sequence). DNA for the CDR3: TGTGCCAGCAGTCAGGACAGTTTTAACTATGGCTACACCTTC. Its protein is CASSQDSFNYGYTF.

This clonotype has more than one count but fewer than ten. This chain joins TRBV11-2 and TRBJ1-3; D is undetermined. Germline-derived CDR1 and CDR2 are SGHAT and FQNNGV. V was trimmed by 4 bases and J by 1 base, leaving 17 bases between them. The CDR3 covers 17 residues. CDR3 nucleotides: TGTGCCAGCAGCTATTTAAGGACGAGACGATCTGGAAACACCATATATTTT. This codes for CASSYLRTRRSGNTIYF.

Worth noting for this clonotype: A much larger clone differs from this one at a single base, so this may be a read error. The rearrangement uses TRBV29-1 and TRBJ1-1; D gene unclear. V was trimmed by 2 bases and J by 2 bases, leaving 12 bases between them. This CDR3 contains 14 residues. From germline, CDR1 is SQVTM and CDR2 ANQGSEA. CDR3 DNA sequence: TGCAGCGTTGAACCCCACGGGATCAACACTGAAGCTTTCTTT. It encodes CSVEPHGINTEAFF.

This rearrangement joins TRBV2 to TRBJ2-5; TRBD2 matches 8 bases. V lost 9 bases, J lost 5 bases, and 11 bases stayed unmatched. Germline values: CDR1 SNHLY, CDR2 FYNNEI. This CDR3 region has 14 residues. CDR3 amino acids: CASGSGGSRETQYF. Here the CDR3 DNA reads TGTGCCAGTGGGTCGGGGGGGTCTCGGGAGACCCAGTACTTC.